The 28 T cell receptor beta chains below come from one sample, sequenced in a study of blood T cells in healthy people across ages. Sample-barcoded 5' priming and a J-beta primer mix drove a second PCR of about 7 to 12 cycles. TCRdb re-called the 5' RACE reads with MiXCR, one entry per CDR3 protein. This table holds approximately 800,000 distinct CDR3 sequences, around 25% found once. The sample was also reused in another study, on T cells of mothers and their children.

What was sequenced was blood. Source of these receptors: a boy younger than 18 in good health.

The chain uses TRBV7-2 and TRBJ2-5; a possible D gene is TRBD2 (6 bases). The CDR3 totals 15 residues. With 2 bases removed from V and 0 bases from J, the gap between germline ends came to 10 bases. The germline V gene encodes CDR1 SGHTA and CDR2 FQGNSA. The CDR3, as DNA: TGTGCCAGCAGCTTATCCAGCGGGTACCAAGAGACCCAGTACTTC. It yields the protein CASSLSSGYQETQYF.

In its sample, this clonotype was seen many times. The rearrangement joins TRBV27 to TRBJ2-1; TRBD2 matches at 8 bases. CDR3 size: 14 residues. Trimming cost V 4 bases and J 6 bases; bases outside gene matches: 5. Per the germline V gene, CDR1 is MNHEY and CDR2 is SMNVEV (reference sequence). CDR3 residues: CASSWGLGANEQFF. For the CDR3, the DNA is TGTGCCAGCAGTTGGGGACTAGGGGCCAATGAGCAGTTCTTC.

This clonotype was counted only a few times. The gene calls are TRBV6-2 or TRBV6-3 and TRBJ2-5; D is ambiguous. The V end lost 0 bases, the J end lost 2 bases, and 4 bases lay between the germline ends. Germline V gives CDR1 MNHEY, CDR2 SVGEGT. This CDR3 has 13 residues. CDR3 bases: TGTGCCAGCAGTTACTCGTTACAAGAGACCCAGTACTTC. Residues: CASSYSLQETQYF.

V and J are TRBV20-1 and TRBJ1-1; D not certain. V lost 3 bases, J lost 2 bases, and 13 bases lay in between. The length of the CDR3 is 14 residues. Germline CDR1 DFQATT, CDR2 SNEGSKA (reference sequence). CDR3 sequence: CSASKNGENTEAFF. The CDR3 DNA follows: TGCAGTGCTAGCAAGAACGGCGAAAACACTGAAGCTTTCTTT.

About this clonotype: A read error is possible here, since a much larger clone lies one base away. The rearrangement links TRBV12-3 or TRBV12-4 to TRBJ1-5, with D possibly being TRBD1 (6 bases). V was pared by 4 bases and J by 4 bases, with 11 bases between. The CDR3 covers 14 residues. CDR3 nucleotide sequence: TGTGCCAGCAGTTCAGACAGGTTAAATCAGCCCCAGCATTTT. Translating it yields CASSSDRLNQPQHF.

The genes are TRBV6-4 and TRBJ1-5; possibly TRBD1 for D (5 bases). V was pared by 7 bases and J by 0 bases, with 13 bases between. This CDR3 is built from 15 residues. The germline V gene encodes CDR1 MRHNA and CDR2 SNTAGT. The CDR3 loop is CASKEDSYSNQPQHF. CDR3 nucleotides: TGTGCCAGCAAAGAAGACAGCTATAGCAATCAGCCCCAGCATTTT.

CDR3 sequence (DNA): TGTGCCACCAGTGACTCCGGGACAGGGAACAATAATGAGCAGTTCTTC. This gives the protein CATSDSGTGNNNEQFF. The chain couples TRBV24-1 to TRBJ2-5, with 9 bases matching TRBD1. The end of the DNA fits TRBJ2-1 better, so the J call may be wrong. This CDR3 is 16 amino acids long. CDR1 and CDR2 (germline): KGHDR, SFDVKD.

This chain uses TRBV7-2 with TRBJ1-2; TRBD1 agrees at 8 bases. The CDR3 has 17 residues. Per germline, CDR1 SGHTA and CDR2 FQGNSA. J lost 8 bases, V lost 1 base, and 15 bases had no gene match. DNA for the CDR3: TGTGCCAGCAGCTTAGATCCCCAGGGGGCCCTCTCGAGGGGCTACACCTTC. Amino acids: CASSLDPQGALSRGYTF. Combining the CDR3 with reference TRBV7-2 and TRBJ1-2 gives the whole variable domain GAGVSQSPSNKVTEKGKDVELRCDPISGHTALYWYRQSLGQGLEFLIYFQGNSAPDKSGLPSDRFSAERTGGSVSTLTIQRTQQEDSAVYLCASSLDPQGALSRGYTFGSGTRLTVV.

The chain employs TRBV2 and TRBJ2-3, with D perhaps matching TRBD2 (5 bases). The CDR3 has 19 amino acids. Per the germline V gene, CDR1 is SNHLY and CDR2 is FYNNEI. Trimming left V 4 bases short and J 1 base short, with 24 bases between. The CDR3 protein is CASSVRWEWVALRTDTQYF. The CDR3, as DNA: TGTGCCAGCAGTGTGCGGTGGGAGTGGGTAGCCCTACGCACAGATACGCAGTATTTT.

The rearrangement links TRBV3-1 to TRBJ2-2, with a weak D call TRBD2 (6 bases). V was cut by 1 base and J by 4 bases, with 7 bases left in between. There are 14 residues in the CDR3. The germline CDR1 and CDR2 sequences are LGHDT and YNNKEL (reference sequence). The CDR3 DNA reads TGTGCCAGCAGCCAAGGCGGGGCCACCGGGGAGCTGTTTTTT. Amino acids: CASSQGGATGELFF.

The sample holds a few counts of this clonotype. This chain links TRBV20-1 with TRBJ2-7; 14 bases match TRBD2. This CDR3 comprises 15 residues. Germline V gene sequence: CDR1 DFQATT, CDR2 SNEGSKA (reference sequence). The CDR3 is CRHPGTSGSSYEQYF. The CDR3 coding sequence is TGCAGACATCCCGGGACTAGCGGGAGCTCCTACGAGCAGTACTTC.

The chain couples TRBV6-2 or TRBV6-3 to TRBJ1-6, with a weak D call TRBD1 (5 bases). The V and J ends lost 6 bases and 9 bases respectively, with 12 bases between them. The CDR3 contains 13 residues. In germline, CDR1 is MNHEY, CDR2 SVGEGT. The DNA of the CDR3 is TGTGCCAGCAGCGAGGGGCAGGTTTCACCCCTCCACTTT. This codes for CASSEGQVSPLHF.

The rearrangement links TRBV6-2 or TRBV6-3 to TRBJ2-7; D not certain. Germline V gives CDR1 MNHEY, CDR2 SVGEGT. Deletions cut 5 bases from V and 3 bases from J, with 14 bases between. CDR3 length: 14 amino acids. For the CDR3, the DNA is TGTGCCAGCAGTACCCCGGAGACTTACTACGAGCAGTACTTC. This codes for CASSTPETYYEQYF.

The J gene is TRBJ2-7, the V gene TRBV2, with 8 bases that match TRBD1. V dropped 8 bases and J dropped 0; count of bases not matched to a gene: 3. The germline V gene encodes CDR1 SNHLY and CDR2 FYNNEI. The CDR3 spans 13 residues. The CDR3 bases are TGTGCCAGCGGGGACAGGAACTCCTACGAGCAGTACTTC. Amino acid sequence: CASGDRNSYEQYF.

This sequence joins TRBV9 and TRBJ1-2; tentatively, D is TRBD1 (5 bases). Per the germline V gene, CDR1 is SGDLS and CDR2 is YYNGEE. Trimming cost V 0 bases and J 0 bases, with 9 bases left between them. The CDR3 sequence is 15 residues long. The CDR3 nucleotides read TGTGCCAGCAGCGTAGGGGACTCATCTAACTATGGCTACACCTTC. The encoded protein is CASSVGDSSNYGYTF. The variable domain in full, completed from reference TRBV9 and TRBJ1-2, reads DSGVTQTPKHLITATGQRVTLRCSPRSGDLSVYWYQQSLDQGLQFLIQYYNGEERAKGNILERFSAQQFPDLHSELNLSSLELGDSALYFCASSVGDSSNYGYTFGSGTRLTVV.

CDR3 residues: CASAPPLGEKLFF. The DNA of the CDR3 is TGTGCCAGCGCTCCCCCCTTGGGTGAAAAACTGTTTTTT. The chain links TRBV28 to TRBJ1-4, with unresolved D. The CDR3 runs to 13 residues. Germline V lookup: CDR1 MDHEN, CDR2 SYDVKM. Trimming shortened V by 8 bases and J by 7 bases, and 14 bases separated the two germline ends.

The chain uses TRBV13 and TRBJ2-1; 8 positions match TRBD1. The J call could be wrong; TRBJ2-7 is a better fit for the DNA end. Per the germline V gene, CDR1 is PRHDT and CDR2 is FYEKMQ (reference sequence). The CDR3 is 15 amino acids. The CDR3 loop reads CASSLEDRGSREQYF. CDR3 in DNA: TGTGCCAGCAGCTTAGAAGACAGGGGAAGTCGCGAGCAGTACTTC.

This clonotype was detected only a few times. The gene calls are TRBV6-2 or TRBV6-3 and TRBJ1-1; D uncertain. The length of the CDR3 is 13 residues. Germline V gene data show CDR1 as MNHEY and CDR2 as SVGEGT. V was clipped by 2 bases and J by 4 bases, with 8 bases between them. Here the CDR3 reads CASSYVEGTEAFF. Written as DNA, the CDR3 is TGTGCCAGCAGTTACGTGGAGGGCACTGAAGCTTTCTTT.

V and J are TRBV20-1 and TRBJ2-1, with D perhaps TRBD1 (6 bases). The CDR3 runs to 13 residues. With 3 bases removed from V and 9 bases from J, the gap between germline ends came to 15 bases. Looked up from germline, CDR1 is DFQATT and CDR2 is SNEGSKA (reference sequence). CDR3 loop: CSASPGTWSEQFF. DNA of the CDR3: TGCAGTGCTAGCCCCGGGACATGGAGTGAGCAGTTCTTC.

Details on this clonotype: At one boundary the junction diverges from the germline segment, which might be a read error. The chain employs TRBV28 and TRBJ2-7, with TRBD1 matching 8 bases. This CDR3 region has 15 residues. Germline loops: CDR1 MDHEN, CDR2 SYDVKM. For the CDR3, the DNA is TGTGCCAGTAGTTCAGCGGACAGGGACCTCTACGAGCAGTACTTC. Its translation is CASSSADRDLYEQYF.

The chain employs TRBV20-1 and TRBJ2-3; a weak D match, TRBD1 (5 bases). CDR1 and CDR2 (germline): DFQATT, SNEGSKA (reference sequence). Trimming cost V 3 bases and J 0 bases, with 7 bases left between them. This CDR3 comprises 13 residues. The CDR3 sequence is CSARGLSTDTQYF. In DNA, the CDR3 is TGCAGTGCTAGGGGGCTTAGCACAGATACGCAGTATTTT.

This clonotype was counted at least ten times. The chain combines TRBV4-3 with TRBJ2-4; D is perhaps TRBD2 (5 bases). This CDR3 region has 16 residues. V lost 0 bases and J lost 0, with 9 bases in between. Per germline, CDR1 LGHNA and CDR2 YSLEER. The CDR3 DNA reads TGCGCCAGCAGCCAAGAAAGGGCGGGAGCCAAAAACATTCAGTACTTC. It specifies CASSQERAGAKNIQYF.

The chain joins TRBV15 to TRBJ2-5; no clear D. Per the germline V gene, CDR1 is LNHNV and CDR2 is YYDKDF (reference sequence). The CDR3 covers 15 residues. Trimming left V 0 bases short and J 0 bases short, with 8 bases between. The CDR3 protein is CATSRDWSDQETQYF. CDR3 sequence (DNA): TGTGCCACCAGCAGAGATTGGTCCGACCAAGAGACCCAGTACTTC.

There are a few counts of this clonotype. The chain joins TRBV20-1 to TRBJ2-1; D remains unclear. CDR1 and CDR2 (germline): DFQATT, SNEGSKA (reference sequence). This CDR3 contains 12 residues. Trimming left V 0 bases short and J 11 bases short, with 11 bases between. The CDR3 nucleotides are TGCAGTGCTAGAGATCGGGCGGTGAAGCAGTTCTTC. Amino acid sequence: CSARDRAVKQFF.

V gene TRBV7-9 combines with J gene TRBJ1-4; 9 nucleotides line up with TRBD1. The CDR3 runs to 15 residues. After removal of 3 bases from V and 6 bases from J, the junction contained 5 bases not matched to a gene. CDR1 and CDR2 (germline): SEHNR, FQNEAQ (reference sequence). The CDR3 reads CASSFGQGNDEKLFF. In DNA, the CDR3 is TGTGCCAGCAGCTTCGGACAGGGGAACGATGAAAAACTGTTTTTT.

This clonotype was seen a few times. The chain has TRBV5-5 and TRBJ1-1; the D is unclear. CDR1 and CDR2 from the germline V gene are SGHKS and YYEKEE (reference sequence). V was pared by 5 bases and J by 3 bases, with 17 bases between. This CDR3 has 15 amino acids. This CDR3 reads CASSPVGMRDTEAFF. Written as DNA, the CDR3 is TGTGCCAGCAGTCCCGTGGGGATGAGAGACACTGAAGCTTTCTTT.

The chain links TRBV24-1 to TRBJ2-4; D unresolved. In germline, CDR1 is KGHDR, CDR2 SFDVKD. V was pared by 8 bases and J by 6 bases, with 10 bases between. This CDR3 region has 12 residues. In nucleotides, the CDR3 is TGTGCCACCAAAGACCGGCTAAACATTCAGTACTTC. As protein: CATKDRLNIQYF.

The rearrangement uses TRBV20-1 and TRBJ2-1; D ambiguous. The CDR3 is 14 residues long. The germline gives CDR1 DFQATT, CDR2 SNEGSKA (reference sequence). Trimming cost V 1 base and J 3 bases, with 10 bases left between them. The CDR3 nucleotides read TGCAGTGCTAGAGCCGACTTCCACTACAATGAGCAGTTCTTC. This gives the protein CSARADFHYNEQFF.